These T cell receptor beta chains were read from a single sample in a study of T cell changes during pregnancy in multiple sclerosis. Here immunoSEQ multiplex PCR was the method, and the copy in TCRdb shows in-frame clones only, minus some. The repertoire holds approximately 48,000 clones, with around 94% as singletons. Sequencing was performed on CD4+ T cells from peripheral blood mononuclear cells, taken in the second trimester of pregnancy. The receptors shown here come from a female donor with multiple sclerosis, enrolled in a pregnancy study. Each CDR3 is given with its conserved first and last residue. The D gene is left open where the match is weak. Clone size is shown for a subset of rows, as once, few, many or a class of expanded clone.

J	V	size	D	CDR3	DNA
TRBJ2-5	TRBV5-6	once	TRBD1	CASSLGGQAVRETQYF	TGTGCCAGCAGCTTGGGGGGACAGGCGGTGAGGGAGACCCAGTACTTC
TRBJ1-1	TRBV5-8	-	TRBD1	CASSPWDRGDTEAFF	TGTGCCAGCAGCCCCTGGGACAGGGGGGACACTGAAGCTTTCTTT
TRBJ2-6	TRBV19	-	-	CASSRLSGANVLTF	TGTGCCAGTAGTAGGCTCTCTGGGGCCAACGTCCTGACTTTC
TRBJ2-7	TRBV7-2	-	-	CASSVDSYEQYF	TGTGCCAGCAGCGTGGACAGCTACGAGCAGTACTTC
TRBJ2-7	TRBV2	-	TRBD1	CASSVDRGSYEQYF	TGTGCCAGCAGTGTAGACAGGGGTTCCTACGAGCAGTACTTC
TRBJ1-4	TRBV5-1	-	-	CASRLGQTNEKLFF	TGCGCCAGTAGATTGGGGCAAACTAATGAAAAACTGTTTTTT
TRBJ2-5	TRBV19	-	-	CASSIQRRAGLETQYF	TGTGCCAGTAGTATTCAACGAAGGGCAGGGCTCGAGACCCAGTACTTC
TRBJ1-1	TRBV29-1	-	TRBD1	CSVRDRVGETEAFF	TGCAGCGTCCGGGACAGGGTAGGCGAAACTGAAGCTTTCTTT
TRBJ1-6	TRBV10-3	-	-	CAISERGSSYNSPLHF	TGTGCCATCAGTGAGAGGGGAAGCTCCTATAATTCACCCCTCCACTTT
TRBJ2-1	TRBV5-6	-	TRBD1	CASSDSAEGALKQFF	TGTGCCAGCAGCGATTCAGCCGAGGGGGCTCTGAAGCAGTTCTTC
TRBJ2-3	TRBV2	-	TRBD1	CASNLGQGADTQYF	TGTGCCAGCAACCTAGGACAGGGGGCAGATACGCAGTATTTT
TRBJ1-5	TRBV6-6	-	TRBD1	CASRRQGDQPQHF	TGTGCCAGCAGGCGACAGGGCGATCAGCCCCAGCATTTT
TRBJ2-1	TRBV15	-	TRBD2	CATSRDPGGRGDEQFF	TGTGCCACCAGCAGAGATCCGGGGGGGCGAGGGGATGAGCAGTTCTTC
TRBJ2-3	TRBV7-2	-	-	CASSTKQLLDTQYF	TGTGCCAGCAGCACTAAGCAGCTACTAGATACGCAGTATTTT
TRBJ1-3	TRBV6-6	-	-	CASSYGGGSGNTIYF	TGTGCCAGCAGTTACGGTGGGGGGTCTGGAAACACCATATATTTT
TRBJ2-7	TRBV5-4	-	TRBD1	CASSLGDRVDYEQYF	TGTGCCAGCAGCTTGGGGGACAGGGTCGACTACGAGCAGTACTTC
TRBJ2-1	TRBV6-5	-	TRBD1	CASRQTTTGGNEQFF	TGTGCCAGCAGGCAAACTACGACAGGGGGCAATGAGCAGTTCTTC
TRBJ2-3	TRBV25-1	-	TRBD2	CASNGGSDTQYF	TGTGCCAGCAACGGGGGGTCAGATACGCAGTATTTT
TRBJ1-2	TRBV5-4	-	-	CASSLARGVGSNYGYTF	TGTGCCAGCAGCTTGGCCAGGGGCGTGGGATCTAACTATGGCTACACCTTC
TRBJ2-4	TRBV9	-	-	CASSVSGGGQVNIQYF	TGTGCCAGCAGCGTGTCCGGCGGGGGACAGGTAAACATTCAGTACTTC
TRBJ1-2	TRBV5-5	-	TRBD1	CASSHPGTGKGYTF	TGTGCCAGCAGCCACCCCGGGACAGGGAAAGGCTACACCTTC
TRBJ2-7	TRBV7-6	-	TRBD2	CASSLGSGGVYEQYF	TGTGCCAGCAGCTTAGGTTCCGGGGGGGTCTACGAGCAGTACTTC
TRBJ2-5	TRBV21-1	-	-	CASSPDGPGGTQYF	TGTGCCAGCAGCCCGGACGGACCCGGAGGGACCCAGTACTTC
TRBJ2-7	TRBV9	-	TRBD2	CASSVGSGGGYEQYF	TGTGCCAGCAGCGTAGGAAGCGGGGGGGGATACGAGCAGTACTTC
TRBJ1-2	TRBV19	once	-	CASSIQVSYGYTF	TGTGCCAGTAGTATCCAGGTTTCCTATGGCTACACCTTC
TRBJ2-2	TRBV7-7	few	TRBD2	CASSPRSLAGGTNTGELFF	TGTGCCAGCAGCCCGAGATCACTAGCGGGGGGGACTAACACCGGGGAGCTGTTTTTT
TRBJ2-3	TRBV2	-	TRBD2	CASSWTSGDTQYF	TGTGCCAGCAGCTGGACTAGCGGGGATACGCAGTATTTT
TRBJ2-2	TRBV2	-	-	CASILGAGGTGELFF	TGTGCCAGCATTCTCGGTGCGGGTGGGACCGGGGAGCTGTTTTTT
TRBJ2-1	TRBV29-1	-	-	CSVSGYYNEQFF	TGCAGCGTAAGCGGTTACTACAATGAGCAGTTCTTC
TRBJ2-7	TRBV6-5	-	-	CASQSTGYEQYF	TGTGCCAGCCAGTCGACAGGCTACGAGCAGTACTTC
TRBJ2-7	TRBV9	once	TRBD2	CASSPNLSGGDIYEQYF	TGTGCCAGCAGCCCCAACCTAAGCGGGGGAGATATCTACGAGCAGTACTTC
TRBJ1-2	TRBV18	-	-	CASSAQEGYGYTF	TGTGCCAGCTCGGCACAGGAAGGCTATGGCTACACCTTC